These 18 T cell receptor beta chains were all obtained from the same sample, sequenced in a study of T cells after yellow fever vaccination. TCRdb independently ran MiXCR on the 5' RACE reads; one entry per CDR3 protein. The data contain some 350,000 distinct CDR3 sequences, under 14% of them singletons. The sequencing here drew on PBMCs, taken on the day of the first yellow fever vaccination. The receptors stem from a man aged 18 to 30 who received the YFV17D yellow fever vaccine.

The genes are TRBV5-1 and TRBJ1-1, with D tentatively TRBD1 (6 bases). CDR1 and CDR2 (germline): SGHRS, YFSETQ. There are 15 residues in the CDR3. V lost 4 bases and J lost 4, with 17 bases in between. CDR3 DNA: TGCGCCAGCAGCCCCAACAGGGCACGGGGCACTGAAGCTTTCTTT. Translation gives CASSPNRARGTEAFF.

This clonotype has more than one count but fewer than ten. The chain has TRBV6-2 or TRBV6-3 and TRBJ2-1, with D unresolved. The CDR3 is 17 residues long. Trimming took off 4 bases at V and 4 bases at J, with 20 bases between the two ends. Per the germline V gene, CDR1 is MNHEY and CDR2 is SVGEGT. The CDR3 region has the DNA TGTGCCAGCAGTTTTTCTCAGATCGAGACGGCGTACAATGAGCAGTTCTTC. Its protein product is CASSFSQIETAYNEQFF.

This clonotype appeared a few times. The rearrangement links TRBV9 to TRBJ2-3, with D uncertain. The CDR3 is 13 amino acids. V was cut by 4 bases and J by 8 bases, with 14 bases left in between. Germline V gene lookup returns CDR1 SGDLS and CDR2 YYNGEE. This CDR3 reads CASSPLFGGTQYF. Written as DNA, the CDR3 is TGTGCCAGCAGCCCCCTCTTCGGTGGTACGCAGTATTTT.

The chain links TRBV29-1 to TRBJ2-7, with D tentatively TRBD2 (5 bases). The CDR3 totals 12 residues. The germline CDR1 and CDR2 sequences are SQVTM and ANQGSEA. V lost 6 bases to trimming and J lost 6 bases, with 15 bases between them. CDR3 sequence reads: CSVVIDRGEQYV. DNA of the CDR3: TGCAGCGTAGTTATTGACCGGGGCGAGCAGTACGTC.

V and J are TRBV9 and TRBJ1-1, with D possibly TRBD1 on 5 matching bases. The V end was cut by 0 bases, the J end by 7 bases, with 19 bases between. Looked up from germline, CDR1 is SGDLS and CDR2 is YYNGEE. The CDR3 is made up of 16 amino acids. CDR3 DNA: TGTGCCAGCAGCGTAGGGCAGGGCAGGGCCGCGGGTGAAGCTTTCTTT. Encoded protein: CASSVGQGRAAGEAFF.

The chain is built from TRBV7-2 and TRBJ2-2; the match to TRBD2 covers 7 bases. This CDR3 spans 16 amino acids. The germline V gene has CDR1 SGHTA and CDR2 FQGNSA. V was pared by 6 bases and J by 0 bases, with 7 bases of the junction left unmatched. CDR3 amino acids: CASRKRGSANTGELFF. CDR3 in DNA: TGTGCCAGCAGAAAGCGGGGCAGCGCGAACACCGGGGAGCTGTTTTTT.

There are a few counts of this clonotype. The V and J genes are TRBV29-1 and TRBJ1-2; 8 bases fit TRBD1. This CDR3 comprises 14 residues. CDR1 and CDR2 from the germline V gene are SQVTM and ANQGSEA. V lost 0 bases to trimming and J lost 7 bases; unmatched junction nucleotides: 7. CDR3 DNA sequence: TGCAGCGTTGAAGATAAGCAGGGGGCGGGTGGCTACACCTTC. It encodes CSVEDKQGAGGYTF.

This clonotype has at least ten counts. V gene TRBV5-1 combines with J gene TRBJ2-1; 10 positions match TRBD2. Germline assignment: CDR1 SGHRS and CDR2 YFSETQ. J gave up 7 bases and V 6 bases, and 10 bases lay outside the gene matches. The CDR3 sequence is 15 residues long. Here the CDR3 reads CASTSSSGGFNEQFF. The CDR3 coding sequence is TGCGCCAGCACATCATCTAGCGGGGGCTTTAATGAGCAGTTCTTC.

The chain employs TRBV5-1 and TRBJ1-2, with D unresolved. Germline V gene lookup returns CDR1 SGHRS and CDR2 YFSETQ. The CDR3 is 17 amino acids. V lost 5 bases to trimming and J lost 0 bases, with 20 bases between them. The DNA of the CDR3 is TGCGCCAGCAGTGTATTACCGCGGACGGCCACTAACTATGGCTACACCTTC. It codes for CASSVLPRTATNYGYTF.

In DNA form, the CDR3 reads TGCGCCAGCAGCGGAGTTACGACAGGGGGAAGAGAGACCCAGTACTTC. Amino acids: CASSGVTTGGRETQYF. This sequence joins TRBV5-1 and TRBJ2-5; 9 bases match TRBD1. V lost 4 bases, J lost 4 bases, and 11 bases stayed unmatched. This CDR3 is 16 amino acids long. Germline lookup yields CDR1 SGHRS and CDR2 YFSETQ.

The chain links TRBV9 to TRBJ2-3; D not resolved. This CDR3 is 13 amino acids long. In germline, CDR1 is SGDLS, CDR2 YYNGEE. Deletions cut 1 base from V and 2 bases from J, with 5 bases between. CDR3 DNA sequence: TGTGCCAGCAGCGTAATCTTCACAGATACGCAGTATTTT. This translates into CASSVIFTDTQYF.

This clonotype was found many times. J is TRBJ2-5 and V is TRBV5-1; D is unclear. Germline assignment: CDR1 SGHRS and CDR2 YFSETQ. The CDR3 extends over 15 amino acids. The ends were cut back, 0 bases at V and 2 bases at J, with 11 bases in the middle. The CDR3 sequence: CASSLAAKTQETQYF. The CDR3 coding sequence is TGCGCCAGCAGCTTGGCCGCAAAAACTCAAGAGACCCAGTACTTC.

The rearrangement joins TRBV5-4 to TRBJ2-3, with D perhaps given as TRBD1 or TRBD2 (5 bases each). Germline values: CDR1 SGHNT, CDR2 YYREEE (reference sequence). V was pared by 4 bases and J by 3 bases, with 9 bases between. This CDR3 spans 13 amino acids. The CDR3 nucleotides are TGTGCCAGCAGCCCCGGGGCGACAGATACGCAGTATTTT. Protein sequence: CASSPGATDTQYF. The full variable domain, rest sourced from reference TRBV5-4 and TRBJ2-3, is ETGVTQSPTHLIKTRGQQVTLRCSSQSGHNTVSWYQQALGQGPQFIFQYYREEENGRGNFPPRFSGLQFPNYSSELNVNALELDDSALYLCASSPGATDTQYFGPGTRLTVL.

The chain links TRBV12-3 or TRBV12-4 to TRBJ1-2; D ambiguous. The length of the CDR3 is 15 residues. V was cut by 1 base and J by 3 bases, with 12 bases left in between. DNA of the CDR3: TGTGCCAGCAGTTTAGAGGGTTATCGGGACTATGGCTACACCTTC. Protein product: CASSLEGYRDYGYTF.

This chain connects TRBV11-2 to TRBJ2-1, with D possibly TRBD2 on 6 matching bases. The CDR3 covers 15 residues. Germline V lookup: CDR1 SGHAT, CDR2 FQNNGV. The germline V and J ends were trimmed by 6 bases and 0 bases, with 12 bases remaining between them. Here the CDR3 reads CASSWDWASYNEQFF. CDR3 bases: TGTGCCAGCAGTTGGGACTGGGCCTCCTACAATGAGCAGTTCTTC.

The chain has TRBV7-9 and TRBJ2-7, with D possibly matching TRBD1 (5 bases). Germline CDR1 reads SEHNR; CDR2 reads FQNEAQ (reference sequence). With 5 bases removed from V and 6 bases from J, the gap between germline ends came to 14 bases. This CDR3 spans 13 amino acids. DNA of the CDR3: TGTGCCAGCAGCCGGACAAGCAGGAGCGAGCAGTACGTC. Translated: CASSRTSRSEQYV.

In its sample, this clonotype was seen many times. The V and J genes are TRBV15 and TRBJ2-3; D remains ambiguous. CDR1 and CDR2 from the germline V gene are LNHNV and YYDKDF (reference sequence). The CDR3 runs to 15 residues. The V end lost 1 base, the J end lost 2 bases, and 10 bases lay between the germline ends. CDR3 sequence reads: CATSRGERFTDTQYF. CDR3 sequence (DNA): TGTGCCACCAGCAGAGGAGAACGGTTCACAGATACGCAGTATTTT.

This clonotype came up a few times. The chain joins TRBV6-1 to TRBJ1-1, with TRBD1 matching 7 bases. Trimming removed 8 bases from V and 1 base from J; junction bases left unmatched: 10. Germline CDR1 MNHNS, CDR2 SASEGT. The CDR3 spans 15 residues. CDR3 in DNA: TGTGCCAGCCACCCAAGGGGGCGGGCGAACACTGAAGCTTTCTTT. It encodes CASHPRGRANTEAFF.